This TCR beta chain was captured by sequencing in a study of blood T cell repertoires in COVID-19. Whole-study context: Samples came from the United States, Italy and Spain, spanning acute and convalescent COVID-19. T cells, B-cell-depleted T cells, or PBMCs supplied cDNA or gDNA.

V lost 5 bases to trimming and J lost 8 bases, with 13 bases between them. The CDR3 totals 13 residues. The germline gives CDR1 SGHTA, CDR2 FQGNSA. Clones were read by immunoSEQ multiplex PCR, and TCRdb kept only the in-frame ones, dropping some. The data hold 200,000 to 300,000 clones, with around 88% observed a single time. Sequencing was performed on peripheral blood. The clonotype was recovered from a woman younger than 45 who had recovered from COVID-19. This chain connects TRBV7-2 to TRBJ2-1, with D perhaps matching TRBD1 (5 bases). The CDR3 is CASSQGLGDEQFF. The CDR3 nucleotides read TGTGCCAGCAGCCAAGGTCTAGGGGATGAGCAGTTCTTC. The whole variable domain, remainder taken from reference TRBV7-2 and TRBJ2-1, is GAGVSQSPSNKVTEKGKDVELRCDPISGHTALYWYRQSLGQGLEFLIYFQGNSAPDKSGLPSDRFSAERTGGSVSTLTIQRTQQEDSAVYLCASSQGLGDEQFFGPGTRLTVL.